The source of this T cell receptor (beta chain) is a study of vaccination effects on CD4 cells after COVID-19. In the study overall: Vaccination of participants consisted of two doses of either the BNT162b2 or mRNA-1273 vaccine.

The ViraFEST assay expanded antigen-specific CD4+ T cells with viral peptide pools before sequencing. Subsequent to a culture period of less than twelve days, CD4+ T cells were isolated. Testing of the vaccine recipients showed negative nucleocapsid antibodies and no prior SARS-CoV-2 infection. The study's findings and limits: Marked clonal contraction was seen in infection- and vaccine-induced clones late after vaccination. Few convalescent patients were studied, and early post-infection samples were lacking.

The protocol was immunoSEQ multiplex PCR, while the TCRdb copy is restricted to in-frame clones and leaves out a portion. The sample includes some 22,000 clones, roughly 73% of them seen just once. Looked up from germline, CDR1 is KGHSH and CDR2 is LQKENI. Trimming removed 0 bases at V and 6 bases at J, with 8 bases between. The CDR3 sequence is 13 residues long. A single count supports this clone. Its antigen is not known. The origin of this receptor is a human donor who received a COVID-19 vaccine. This rearrangement joins TRBV18 to TRBJ1-1; tentatively, D is TRBD1 (5 bases). Sequencing used CD4+ T cells from PBMCs cultured with HCoV-NL63 spike peptides, obtained before COVID-19 vaccination. CDR3 nucleotide sequence: TGTGCCAGCTCACCACCCGCGGGGGCTGAAGCTTTCTTT. Residues: CASSPPAGAEAFF. The full variable domain, in which reference TRBV18 and TRBJ1-1 provide the parts outside the CDR3, is NAGVMQNPRHLVRRRGQEARLRCSPMKGHSHVYWYRQLPEEGLKFMVYLQKENIIDESGMPKERFSAEFPKEGPSILRIQQVVRGDSAAYFCASSPPAGAEAFFGQGTRLTVV.